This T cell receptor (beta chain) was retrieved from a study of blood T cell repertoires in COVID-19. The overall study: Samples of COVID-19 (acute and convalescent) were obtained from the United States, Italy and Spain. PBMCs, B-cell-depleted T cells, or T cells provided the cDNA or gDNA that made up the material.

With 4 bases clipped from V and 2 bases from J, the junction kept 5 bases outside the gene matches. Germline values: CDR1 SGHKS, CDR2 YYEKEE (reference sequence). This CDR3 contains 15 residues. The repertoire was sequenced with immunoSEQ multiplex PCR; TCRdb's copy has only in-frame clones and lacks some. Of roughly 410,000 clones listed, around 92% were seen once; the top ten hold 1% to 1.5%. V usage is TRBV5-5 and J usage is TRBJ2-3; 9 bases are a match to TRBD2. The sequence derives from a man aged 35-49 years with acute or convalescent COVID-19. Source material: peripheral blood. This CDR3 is CASSLSGGDTDTQYF. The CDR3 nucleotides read TGTGCCAGCAGCCTTAGCGGGGGCGACACAGATACGCAGTATTTT.